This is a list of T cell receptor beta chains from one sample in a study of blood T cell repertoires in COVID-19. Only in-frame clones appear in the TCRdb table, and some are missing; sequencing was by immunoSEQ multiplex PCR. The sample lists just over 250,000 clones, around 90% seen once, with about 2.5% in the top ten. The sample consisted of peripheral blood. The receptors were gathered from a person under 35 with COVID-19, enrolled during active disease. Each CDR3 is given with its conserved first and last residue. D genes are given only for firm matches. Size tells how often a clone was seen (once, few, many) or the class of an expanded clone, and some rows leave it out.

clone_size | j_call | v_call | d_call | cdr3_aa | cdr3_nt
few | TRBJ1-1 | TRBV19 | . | CASSMNLGDMNTEAFF | TGTGCCAGTAGTATGAATCTCGGGGACATGAACACTGAAGCTTTCTTT
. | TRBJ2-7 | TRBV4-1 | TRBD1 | CASSQAEGAAYEQYF | TGCGCCAGCAGCCAAGCTGAGGGGGCGGCCTACGAGCAGTACTTC
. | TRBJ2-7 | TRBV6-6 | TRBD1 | CASSPQPRDRAVVQYF | TGTGCCAGCAGCCCCCAACCCCGGGACAGGGCTGTTGTGCAGTACTTC
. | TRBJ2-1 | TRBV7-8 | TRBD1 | CASSDAGGDEQFF | TGTGCCAGCAGCGATGCAGGGGGAGATGAGCAGTTCTTC
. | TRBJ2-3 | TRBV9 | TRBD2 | CASSGWTSGTDTQYF | TGTGCCAGCAGCGGATGGACTAGCGGCACAGATACGCAGTATTTT
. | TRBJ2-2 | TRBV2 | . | CASSDDSGYGELFF | TGTGCCAGCAGCGACGACAGTGGGTACGGGGAGCTGTTTTTT
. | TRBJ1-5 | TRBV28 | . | CASSLSTQPQHF | TGTGCCAGCAGTTTGTCCACACAGCCCCAGCATTTT
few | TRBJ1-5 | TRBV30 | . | CAWSEGQGGQPQHF | TGTGCCTGGAGCGAGGGGCAGGGAGGTCAGCCCCAGCATTTT
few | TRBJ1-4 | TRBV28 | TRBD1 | CASSPGTGVFHEKLFF | TGTGCCAGCAGTCCCGGGACAGGGGTCTTTCATGAAAAACTGTTTTTT
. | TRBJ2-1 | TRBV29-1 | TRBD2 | CSAQREIGEQFF | TGCAGCGCCCAGCGGGAGATAGGAGAGCAGTTCTTC
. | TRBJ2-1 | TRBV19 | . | CASSQQGGDNEQFF | TGTGCCAGTAGTCAGCAAGGGGGTGACAATGAGCAGTTCTTC
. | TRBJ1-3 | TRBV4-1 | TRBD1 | CASSQDPPTGAGNTIYF | TGCGCCAGCAGCCAAGATCCCCCGACAGGGGCTGGAAACACCATATATTTT
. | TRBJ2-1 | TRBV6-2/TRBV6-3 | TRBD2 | CASSSGAGVINEQFF | TGTGCCAGCAGTTCGGGAGCGGGAGTAATAAATGAGCAGTTCTTC
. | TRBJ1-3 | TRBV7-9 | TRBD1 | CASSFLGTVDGNTIYF | TGTGCCAGCAGCTTTCTGGGGACAGTGGATGGAAACACCATATATTTT
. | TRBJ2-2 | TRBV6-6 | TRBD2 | CASSRTSGSSGELFF | TGTGCCAGCAGTAGGACTAGCGGGAGTTCCGGGGAGCTGTTTTTT
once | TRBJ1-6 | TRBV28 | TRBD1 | CASNTGQGSPLHF | TGTGCCAGCAACACCGGACAGGGATCACCCCTCCACTTT
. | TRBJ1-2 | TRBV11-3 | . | CASSFPRYYGYTF | TGTGCCAGCAGCTTTCCCCGGTACTATGGCTACACCTTC
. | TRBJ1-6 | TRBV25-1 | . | CASSEMISSYNSPLHF | TGTGCCAGCAGTGAGATGATTAGCTCCTATAATTCACCCCTCCACTTT
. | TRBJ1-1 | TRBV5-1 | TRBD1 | CASSLEGTDGTEAFF | TGCGCCAGCAGCTTGGAGGGGACAGATGGCACTGAAGCTTTCTTT
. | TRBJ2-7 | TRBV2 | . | CASSSDTRSYEQYF | TGTGCCAGCAGTTCCGACACCCGCTCCTACGAGCAGTACTTC
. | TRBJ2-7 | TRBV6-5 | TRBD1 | CASSYATGSYEQYF | TGTGCCAGCAGTTACGCGACAGGGAGCTACGAGCAGTACTTC
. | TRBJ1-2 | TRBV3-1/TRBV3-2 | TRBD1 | CASSRGQGANYGYTF | TGTGCCAGCAGCCGAGGACAGGGGGCGAACTATGGCTACACCTTC
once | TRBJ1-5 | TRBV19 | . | CASSYLGANNQPQHF | TGTGCCAGTAGCTACTTAGGGGCGAACAATCAGCCCCAGCATTTT
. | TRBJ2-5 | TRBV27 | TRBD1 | CASSQGTGGETQYF | TGTGCCAGCAGTCAAGGGACAGGGGGAGAGACCCAGTACTTC
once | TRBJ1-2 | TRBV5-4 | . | CASSVTDNYGYTF | TGTGCCAGCAGCGTGACAGATAACTATGGCTACACCTTC
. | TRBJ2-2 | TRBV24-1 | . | CATSDLQAGPNTGELFF | TGTGCCACCAGTGATTTGCAGGCAGGGCCGAACACCGGGGAGCTGTTTTTT
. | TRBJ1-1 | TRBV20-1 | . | CSASPRTEAFF | TGCAGTGCGAGCCCCAGGACTGAAGCTTTCTTT
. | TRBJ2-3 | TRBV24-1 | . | CATSDFVGLTDTQYF | TGTGCCACCAGTGATTTCGTGGGACTCACAGATACGCAGTATTTT
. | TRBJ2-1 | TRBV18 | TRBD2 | CASSWGGSRNEQFF | TGTGCCAGCTCATGGGGCGGGAGCAGGAATGAGCAGTTCTTC
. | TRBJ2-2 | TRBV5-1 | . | CASSFNSPNTGELFF | TGCGCCAGCAGCTTCAACAGCCCGAACACCGGGGAGCTGTTTTTT
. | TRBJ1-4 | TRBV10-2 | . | CASRGANEKLFF | TGCGCCAGCAGGGGAGCCAATGAAAAACTGTTTTTT
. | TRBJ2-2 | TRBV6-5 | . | CASSQGMQNTGELFF | TGTGCCAGCAGCCAGGGCATGCAGAACACCGGGGAGCTGTTTTTT
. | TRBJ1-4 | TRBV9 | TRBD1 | CASSVTPGTANNEKLFF | TGTGCCAGCAGCGTCACCCCAGGGACAGCCAATAATGAAAAACTGTTTTTT
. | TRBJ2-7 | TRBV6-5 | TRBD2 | CASSYLGGRTHEQYF | TGTGCCAGCAGTTATCTCGGCGGGAGGACCCACGAGCAGTACTTC
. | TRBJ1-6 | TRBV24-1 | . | CATADRRPYNSPLHF | TGTGCCACCGCAGACAGGCGGCCCTATAATTCACCCCTCCACTTT
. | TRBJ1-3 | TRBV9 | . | CASSVDAAVPLPGNTIYF | TGTGCCAGCAGCGTAGACGCGGCCGTCCCTTTACCTGGAAACACCATATATTTT
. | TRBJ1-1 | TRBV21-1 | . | CASSKGQDTEAFF | TGTGCCAGCAGCAAGGGACAGGACACTGAAGCTTTCTTT
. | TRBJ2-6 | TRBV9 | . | CASSAYTQGSVGANVLTF | TGTGCCAGCAGCGCCTACACACAGGGATCGGTTGGGGCCAACGTCCTGACTTTC
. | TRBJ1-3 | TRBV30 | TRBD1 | CAWSGGTANTIYF | TGTGCCTGGAGTGGGGGGACAGCAAACACCATATATTTT
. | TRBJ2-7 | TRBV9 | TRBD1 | CASSAGTGTYEQYF | TGTGCCAGCAGCGCCGGGACAGGGACTTACGAGCAGTACTTC